This T cell receptor (beta chain) was observed in a study of cytomegalovirus exposure and HLA in healthy donors. The germline V gene has CDR1 MDHEN and CDR2 SYDVKM. The CDR3 covers 14 residues. V was cut by 3 bases and J by 6 bases, with 12 bases left in between. Study-wide results and limits: Researchers catalogued about 160 TCR beta chains as cytomegalovirus-associated.

Vbeta (60) and Jbeta (13) primers were used in the PCR. Clones were read by immunoSEQ multiplex PCR, and TCRdb kept only the in-frame ones, dropping some. The sample lists about 150,000 clones, 70% to 90% seen once, with roughly 2.4% in the top ten. Concerning this clone: The antigen remains undetermined.

The rearrangement uses TRBV28 and TRBJ1-5; no firm D call. The receptor was derived from a woman aged 18-30 years in good health and CMV-seronegative. Sequenced sample: PBMCs. The DNA of the CDR3 is TGTGCCAGCAGTTTGCCCGGGTTGGGTCAGCCCCAGCATTTT. Translated: CASSLPGLGQPQHF. Looking up the rest from reference TRBV28 and TRBJ1-5 gives the full variable domain: DVKVTQSSRYLVKRTGEKVFLECVQDMDHENMFWYRQDPGLGLRLIYFSYDVKMKEKGDIPEGYSVSREKKERFSLILESASTNQTSMYLCASSLPGLGQPQHFGDGTRLSIL.